The rows below give T cell receptor beta chains drawn from one sample of a study of T cells after yellow fever vaccination. TCRdb used MiXCR to reprocess the 5' RACE reads, holding one entry per CDR3 protein. The sample holds some 670,000 distinct CDR3 sequences, 12% seen once. This specimen was PBMCs, taken on the day of the yellow fever booster vaccination. The source is a man under 40 who received the YFV17D yellow fever vaccine. Both conserved end residues are part of each CDR3. Each record gives: clone size, D gene, J gene, V gene, CDR3 protein, CDR3 DNA. D genes are given only for firm matches. The size of a clone is reported for some rows only, either as once, few or many, or as a class for expanded clones.

>few|TRBD2|TRBJ2-3|TRBV24-1
CATSDPRGRMDTQYF
TGTGCCACCAGTGACCCCCGCGGGAGGATGGATACGCAGTATTTT
>few|-|TRBJ2-7|TRBV29-1
CSVERQGGYEQYF
TGCAGCGTTGAGCGACAGGGAGGCTACGAGCAGTACTTC
>-|-|TRBJ2-1|TRBV3-1
CASTWQGEQFF
TGTGCCAGCACCTGGCAGGGCGAGCAGTTCTTC
>few|-|TRBJ2-1|TRBV6-5
CASSYSVRVRRDEQFF
TGTGCCAGCAGTTACTCTGTCCGAGTCAGGCGCGATGAGCAGTTCTTC
>few|-|TRBJ2-7|TRBV7-9
CASSQRQTTYEQYF
TGTGCCAGCAGTCAGAGACAGACTACCTACGAGCAGTACTTC
>few|-|TRBJ2-2|TRBV5-1
CASSDRGLDTGELFF
TGCGCCAGCAGTGATAGAGGTTTGGACACCGGGGAGCTGTTTTTT
>-|-|TRBJ2-5|TRBV7-2
CASSPQGFRETQYF
TGTGCCAGCAGCCCACAGGGTTTCCGGGAGACCCAGTACTTC
>few|TRBD1|TRBJ1-1|TRBV10-3
CAISAEGTGGRLTEAFF
TGTGCCATCAGTGCTGAGGGGACAGGGGGCCGGCTAACTGAAGCTTTCTTT
>-|-|TRBJ2-7|TRBV11-2
CASSLATRDLAYEQYF
TGTGCCAGCAGCTTAGCCACCCGGGACTTAGCCTACGAGCAGTACTTC
>few|TRBD1|TRBJ2-7|TRBV7-2
CASSFDRGTGDYEQYF
TGTGCCAGCAGCTTTGATAGGGGGACAGGAGATTACGAGCAGTACTTC
>once|TRBD1|TRBJ2-1|TRBV12-3/TRBV12-4
CASSQTTGRMYNEQFF
TGTGCCAGCAGTCAGACGACAGGGAGAATGTACAATGAGCAGTTCTTC
>few|-|TRBJ2-7|TRBV29-1
CSVARGTPSYEQYF
TGCAGCGTTGCGAGGGGGACCCCGTCCTACGAGCAGTACTTC
>few|-|TRBJ2-7|TRBV5-1
CASSLGGSGTPTYEQYF
TGCGCCAGCAGCTTGGGGGGGTCCGGGACACCCACCTACGAGCAGTACTTC
>few|-|TRBJ2-7|TRBV7-2
CASSRAQVNEQYF
TGTGCCAGCAGCCGCGCCCAGGTCAACGAGCAGTACTTC
>few|-|TRBJ2-5|TRBV13
CASSFEQGFQETQYF
TGTGCCAGCAGTTTTGAGCAGGGATTCCAAGAGACCCAGTACTTC
>few|-|TRBJ2-1|TRBV7-2
CASSLAGDNLSYEQFF
TGTGCCAGCAGCTTGGCCGGGGACAATTTAAGCTATGAGCAGTTCTTC
>few|-|TRBJ2-7|TRBV9
CASSVGWSGDYEQYF
TGTGCCAGCAGCGTAGGGTGGTCGGGGGACTACGAGCAGTACTTC
>-|-|TRBJ1-6|TRBV4-3
CASSQRWGEGNSPLHF
TGCGCCAGCAGCCAAAGATGGGGGGAGGGAAATTCACCCCTCCACTTT
>few|TRBD1|TRBJ2-2|TRBV20-1
CSARDPNRGDTGELFF
TGCAGTGCTAGAGATCCGAACAGGGGCGACACCGGGGAGCTGTTTTTT
>few|-|TRBJ2-7|TRBV6-2/TRBV6-3
CASSYSRDYEQYF
TGTGCCAGCAGTTACTCGAGGGACTACGAGCAGTACTTC
>-|-|TRBJ1-2|TRBV9
CASSAAGIANYGYTF
TGTGCCAGCAGCGCCGCAGGGATAGCTAACTATGGCTACACCTTC
>few|TRBD2|TRBJ2-7|TRBV11-2
CASSLGPGTSGWTYEQYF
TGTGCCAGCAGCTTAGGCCCCGGGACTAGCGGGTGGACCTACGAGCAGTACTTC